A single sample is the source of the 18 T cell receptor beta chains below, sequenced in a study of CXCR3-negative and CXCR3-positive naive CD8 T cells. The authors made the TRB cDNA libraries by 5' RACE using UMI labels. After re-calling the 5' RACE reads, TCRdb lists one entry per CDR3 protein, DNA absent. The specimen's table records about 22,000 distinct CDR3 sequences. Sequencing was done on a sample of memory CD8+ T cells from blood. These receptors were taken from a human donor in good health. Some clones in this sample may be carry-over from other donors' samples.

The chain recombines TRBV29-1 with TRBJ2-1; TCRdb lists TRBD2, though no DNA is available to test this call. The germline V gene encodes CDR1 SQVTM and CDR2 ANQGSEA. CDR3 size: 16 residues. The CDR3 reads CSVAPGLAGTGNEQFF.

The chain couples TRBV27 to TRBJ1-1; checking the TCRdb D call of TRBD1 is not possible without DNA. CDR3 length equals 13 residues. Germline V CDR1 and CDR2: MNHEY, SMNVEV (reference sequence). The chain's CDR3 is CASSPGGSTEAFF.

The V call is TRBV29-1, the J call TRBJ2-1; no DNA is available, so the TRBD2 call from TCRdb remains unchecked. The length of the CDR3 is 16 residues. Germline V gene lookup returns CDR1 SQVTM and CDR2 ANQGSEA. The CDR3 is CSVELAGGSSYNEQFF.

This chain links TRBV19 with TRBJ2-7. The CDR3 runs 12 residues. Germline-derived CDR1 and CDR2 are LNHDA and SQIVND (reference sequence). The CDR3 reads CASSLNYYEQYF. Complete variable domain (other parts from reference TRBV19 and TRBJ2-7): DGGITQSPKYLFRKEGQNVTLSCEQNLNHDAMYWYRQDPGQGLRLIYYSQIVNDFQKGDIAEGYSVSREKKESFPLTVTSAQKNPTAFYLCASSLNYYEQYFGPGTRLTVT.

The CDR3 protein is CASHGLSGNTIYF. The chain combines TRBV7-9 with TRBJ1-3. Germline V lookup: CDR1 SEHNR, CDR2 FQNEAQ (reference sequence). The CDR3 has 13 residues.

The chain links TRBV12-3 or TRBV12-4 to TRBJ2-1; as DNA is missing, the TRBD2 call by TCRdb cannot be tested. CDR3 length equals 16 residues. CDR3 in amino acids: CASSTRTSGVRNEQFF.

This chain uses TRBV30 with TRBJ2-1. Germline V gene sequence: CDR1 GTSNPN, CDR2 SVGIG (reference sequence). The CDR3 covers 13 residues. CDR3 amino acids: CAWRTSSYNEQFF.

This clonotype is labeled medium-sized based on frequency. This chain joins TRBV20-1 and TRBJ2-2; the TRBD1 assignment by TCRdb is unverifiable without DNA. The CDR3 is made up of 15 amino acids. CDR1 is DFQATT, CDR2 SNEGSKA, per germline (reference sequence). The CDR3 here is CSARLPGQGAGELFF.

The CDR3 sequence is CASSLNSGNYEAFF. The chain couples TRBV7-2 to TRBJ1-1. The CDR3 sequence is 14 residues long. The germline gives CDR1 SGHTA, CDR2 FQGNSA.

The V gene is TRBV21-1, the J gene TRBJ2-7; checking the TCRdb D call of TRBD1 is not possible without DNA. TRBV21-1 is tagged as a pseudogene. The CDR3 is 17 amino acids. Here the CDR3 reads CASSKLPSWTRGHEQYF.

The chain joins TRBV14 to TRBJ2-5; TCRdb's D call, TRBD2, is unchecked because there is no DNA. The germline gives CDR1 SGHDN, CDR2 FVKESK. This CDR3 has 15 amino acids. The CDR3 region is CASSPREANQETQYF. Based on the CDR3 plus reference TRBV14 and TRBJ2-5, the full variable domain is EAGVTQFPSHSVIEKGQTVTLRCDPISGHDNLYWYRRVMGKEIKFLLHFVKESKQDESGMPNNRFLAERTGGTYSTLKVQPAELEDSGVYFCASSPREANQETQYFGPGTRLLVL.

The CDR3 sequence is CSVEDLSGNNEQFF. The chain recombines TRBV29-1 with TRBJ2-1; the D call from TCRdb, TRBD1, cannot be confirmed without DNA. The CDR3 has 14 residues. Germline-derived CDR1 and CDR2 are SQVTM and ANQGSEA.

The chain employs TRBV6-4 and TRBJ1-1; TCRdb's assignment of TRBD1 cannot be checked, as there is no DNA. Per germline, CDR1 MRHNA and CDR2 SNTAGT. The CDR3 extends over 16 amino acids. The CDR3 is CASRLGQGARDTEAFF.

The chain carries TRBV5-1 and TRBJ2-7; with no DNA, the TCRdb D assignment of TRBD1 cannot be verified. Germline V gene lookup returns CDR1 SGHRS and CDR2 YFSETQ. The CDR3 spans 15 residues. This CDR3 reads CASSFPGTGPYEQYF.

The CDR3 loop reads CASSSVGELFF. The rearrangement links TRBV6-1 to TRBJ2-2. Germline-derived CDR1 and CDR2 are MNHNS and SASEGT. The CDR3 loop spans 11 amino acids.

The CDR3 loop reads CASSLPGGRPGGSYEQYF. This sequence joins TRBV7-9 and TRBJ2-7; TCRdb selects TRBD1, and the lack of DNA leaves this call unchecked. From germline, CDR1 is SEHNR and CDR2 FQNEAQ (reference sequence). The CDR3 length is 18 residues. The full variable domain, completed using reference TRBV7-9 and TRBJ2-7, is DTGVSQNPRHKITKRGQNVTFRCDPISEHNRLYWYRQTLGQGPEFLTYFQNEAQLEKSRLLSDRFSAERPKGSFSTLEIQRTEQGDSAMYLCASSLPGGRPGGSYEQYFGPGTRLTVT.

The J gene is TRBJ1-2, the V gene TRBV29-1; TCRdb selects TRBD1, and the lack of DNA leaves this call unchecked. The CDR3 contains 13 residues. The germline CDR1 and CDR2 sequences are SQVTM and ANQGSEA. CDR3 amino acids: CSVYGTGGYGYTF.

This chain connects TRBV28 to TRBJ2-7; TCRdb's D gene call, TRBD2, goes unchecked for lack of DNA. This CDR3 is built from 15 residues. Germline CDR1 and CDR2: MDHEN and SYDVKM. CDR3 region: CASSLRGIEAYEQYF.